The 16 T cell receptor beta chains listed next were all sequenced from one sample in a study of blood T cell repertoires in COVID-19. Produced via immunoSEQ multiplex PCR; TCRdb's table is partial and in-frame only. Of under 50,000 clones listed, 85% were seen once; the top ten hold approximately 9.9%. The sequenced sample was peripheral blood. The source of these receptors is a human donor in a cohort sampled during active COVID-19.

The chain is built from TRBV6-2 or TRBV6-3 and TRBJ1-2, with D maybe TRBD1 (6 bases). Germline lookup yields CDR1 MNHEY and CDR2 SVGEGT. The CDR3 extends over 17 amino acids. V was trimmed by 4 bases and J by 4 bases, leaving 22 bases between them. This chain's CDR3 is CASSSLPGQAAGYGYTF. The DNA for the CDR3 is TGTGCCAGCAGTTCCCTGCCGGGACAAGCGGCCGGCTATGGCTACACCTTC.

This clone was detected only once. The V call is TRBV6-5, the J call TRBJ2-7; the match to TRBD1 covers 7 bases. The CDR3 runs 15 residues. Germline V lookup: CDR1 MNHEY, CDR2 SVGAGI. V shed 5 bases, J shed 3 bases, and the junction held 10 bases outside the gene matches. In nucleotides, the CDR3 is TGTGCCAGCAGTCCACCTCGAGGGGGCAGCTACGAGCAGTACTTC. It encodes CASSPPRGGSYEQYF.

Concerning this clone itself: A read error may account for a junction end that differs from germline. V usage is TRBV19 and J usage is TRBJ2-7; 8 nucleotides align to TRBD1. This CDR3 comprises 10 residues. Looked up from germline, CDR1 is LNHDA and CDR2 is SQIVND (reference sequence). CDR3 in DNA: TGTGCCAGTACTCCGGACAGGGATTTCTTC. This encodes CASTPDRDFF.

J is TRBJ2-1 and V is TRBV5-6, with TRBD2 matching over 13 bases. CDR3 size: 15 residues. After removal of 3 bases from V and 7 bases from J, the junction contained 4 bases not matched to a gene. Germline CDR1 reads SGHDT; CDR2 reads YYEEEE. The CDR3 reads CASSSLAGGWNEQFF. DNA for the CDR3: TGTGCCAGCAGCTCACTAGCGGGAGGGTGGAATGAGCAGTTCTTC.

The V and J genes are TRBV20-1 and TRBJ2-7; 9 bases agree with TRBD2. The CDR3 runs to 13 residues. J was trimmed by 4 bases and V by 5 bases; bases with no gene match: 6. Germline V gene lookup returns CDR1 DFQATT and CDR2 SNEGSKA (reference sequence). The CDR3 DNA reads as TGCAGTGCTGGTGCGGGAGGGGGGTACGAGCAGTACTTC. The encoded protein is CSAGAGGGYEQYF.

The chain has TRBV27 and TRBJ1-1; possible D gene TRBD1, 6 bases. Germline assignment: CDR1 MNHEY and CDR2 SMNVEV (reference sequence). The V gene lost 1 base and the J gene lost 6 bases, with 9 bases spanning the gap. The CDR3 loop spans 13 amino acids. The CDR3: CASSLFWTAEAFF. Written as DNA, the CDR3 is TGTGCCAGCAGTTTATTTTGGACAGCTGAAGCTTTCTTT.

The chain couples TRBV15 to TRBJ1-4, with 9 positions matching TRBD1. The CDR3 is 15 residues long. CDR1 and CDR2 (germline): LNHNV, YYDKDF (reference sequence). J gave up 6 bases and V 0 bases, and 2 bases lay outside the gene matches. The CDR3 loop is CATSRDGTGYEKLFF. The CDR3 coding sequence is TGTGCCACCAGCAGAGATGGGACAGGGTATGAAAAACTGTTTTTT.

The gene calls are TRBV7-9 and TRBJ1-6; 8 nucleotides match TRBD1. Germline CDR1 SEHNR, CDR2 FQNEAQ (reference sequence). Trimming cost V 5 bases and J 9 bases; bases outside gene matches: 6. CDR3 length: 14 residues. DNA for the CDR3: TGTGCCAGCAGCCCCCCGGGACAGGCTTCACCCCTCCACTTT. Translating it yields CASSPPGQASPLHF.

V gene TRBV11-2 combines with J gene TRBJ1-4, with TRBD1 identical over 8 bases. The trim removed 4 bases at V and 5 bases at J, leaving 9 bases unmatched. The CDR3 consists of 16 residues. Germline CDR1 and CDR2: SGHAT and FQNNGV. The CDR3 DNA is TGTGCCAGCAGCTCGCTAGACAGGGGAGGCAATGAAAAACTGTTTTTT. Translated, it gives CASSSLDRGGNEKLFF.

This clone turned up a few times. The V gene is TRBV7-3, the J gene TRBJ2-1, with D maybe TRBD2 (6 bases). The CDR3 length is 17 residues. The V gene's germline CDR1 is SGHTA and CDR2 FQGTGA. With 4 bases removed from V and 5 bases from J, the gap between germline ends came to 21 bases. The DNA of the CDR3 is TGTGCCAGCAGCTCCAGGAGGGACCTTGGCGGTAACAATGAGCAGTTCTTC. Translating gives CASSSRRDLGGNNEQFF.

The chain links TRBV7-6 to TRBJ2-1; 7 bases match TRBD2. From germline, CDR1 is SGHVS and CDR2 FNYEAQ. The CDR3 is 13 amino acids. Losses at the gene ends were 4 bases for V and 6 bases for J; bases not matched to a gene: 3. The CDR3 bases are TGTGCCAGCAGCTCGTGGACTAGCAATGAGCAGTTCTTC. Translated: CASSSWTSNEQFF.

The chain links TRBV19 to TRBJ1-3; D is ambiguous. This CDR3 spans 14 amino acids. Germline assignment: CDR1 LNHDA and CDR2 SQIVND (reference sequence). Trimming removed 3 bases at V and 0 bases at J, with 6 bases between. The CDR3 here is CASSISDSGNTIYF. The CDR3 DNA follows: TGTGCCAGTAGTATTTCAGACTCTGGAAACACCATATATTTT. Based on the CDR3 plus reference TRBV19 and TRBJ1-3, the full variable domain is DGGITQSPKYLFRKEGQNVTLSCEQNLNHDAMYWYRQDPGQGLRLIYYSQIVNDFQKGDIAEGYSVSREKKESFPLTVTSAQKNPTAFYLCASSISDSGNTIYFGEGSWLTVV.

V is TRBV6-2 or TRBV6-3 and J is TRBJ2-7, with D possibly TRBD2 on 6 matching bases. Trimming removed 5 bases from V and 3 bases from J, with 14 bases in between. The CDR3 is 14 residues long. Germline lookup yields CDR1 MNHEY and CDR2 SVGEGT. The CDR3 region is CASSAGIGGYEQYF. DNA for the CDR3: TGTGCCAGCAGTGCGGGGATCGGGGGCTACGAGCAGTACTTC.

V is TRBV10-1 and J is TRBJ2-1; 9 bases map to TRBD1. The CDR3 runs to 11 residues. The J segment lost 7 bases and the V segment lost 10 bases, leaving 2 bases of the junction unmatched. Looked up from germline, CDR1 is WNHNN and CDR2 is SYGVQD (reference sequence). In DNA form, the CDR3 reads TGCGCCACCGGGACAGGGAATGAGCAGTTCTTC. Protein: CATGTGNEQFF.

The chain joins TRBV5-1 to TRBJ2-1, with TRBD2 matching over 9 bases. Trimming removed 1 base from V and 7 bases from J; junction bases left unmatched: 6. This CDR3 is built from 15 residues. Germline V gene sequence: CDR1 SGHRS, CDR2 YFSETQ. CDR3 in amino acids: CASSLWAGGRNEQFF. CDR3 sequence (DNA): TGCGCCAGCAGCTTGTGGGCGGGAGGGAGAAATGAGCAGTTCTTC.

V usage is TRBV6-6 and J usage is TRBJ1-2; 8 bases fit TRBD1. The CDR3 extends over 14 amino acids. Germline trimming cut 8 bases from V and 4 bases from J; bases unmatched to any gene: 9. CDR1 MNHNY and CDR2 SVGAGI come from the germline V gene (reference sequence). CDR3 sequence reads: CASRGTGDSYGYTF. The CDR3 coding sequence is TGTGCCAGCCGCGGGACAGGTGATTCCTATGGCTACACCTTC.